The clone carrying this T cell receptor beta chain was seen a handful of times. From germline, CDR1 is ENHRY and CDR2 SYGVKD. Trimming cost V 4 bases and J 4 bases, with 7 bases left between them. The CDR3 is 13 residues long. The data originate from a study of cytotoxic CD8 clonotypes in ibrutinib-treated CLL. Some clones are missing from TCRdb's copy, which holds only in-frame ones; the method was immunoSEQ multiplex PCR. The sample yields over 100,000 clones, approximately 85% seen once. The chain has TRBV10-3 and TRBJ1-4; D uncertain. The receptor comes from a human donor with chronic lymphocytic leukemia. The sequences come from PBMCs, collected after 24 months of ibrutinib treatment. The CDR3 reads CAISGGSNEKLFF. The CDR3 nucleotides read TGTGCCATCAGTGGCGGCAGTAATGAAAAACTGTTTTTT.